This TCR beta chain was observed in a study of T cells in Graves' hyperthyroidism and ophthalmopathy. Study-wide results and limits: Expanded thyroid clonotypes (above 0.001) were mostly also found in blood.

For this clonotype: Its antigen is as yet unknown.

Stable Graves' hyperthyroidism meant no ophthalmopathy progression within 18 months. A patient was excluded if there was uncontrolled infection, other autoimmune disease, pregnancy or lactation. Amplified TCR beta CDR3 regions came from RNA transcripts. First-round RT-PCR targeting the TCR CDR3 was performed with the HTBI primer set. TCRdb reprocessed the multiplex PCR reads with MiXCR, giving one entry per CDR3 protein. The table lists some 510,000 distinct CDR3 sequences, about 43% of them singletons, with approximately 8.2% in the top ten. This TCR was recovered from a woman under 30 with Graves' hyperthyroidism. The specimen was peripheral blood or thyroid tissue (not recorded which).

The CDR3 sequence: CSARDRTSGELFF. The DNA of the CDR3 is TGCAGTGCTAGAGATCGGACTAGCGGGGAGCTGTTTTTT. The V call is TRBV20-1, the J call TRBJ2-2; TRBD2 agrees at 7 bases. Germline values: CDR1 DFQATT, CDR2 SNEGSKA (reference sequence). The CDR3 has 13 residues. The junction had 2 bases not matched to a gene; V was cut back by 0 bases and J by 7 bases.